This T cell receptor (beta chain) was found in a study of OX40 agonist ivuxolimab in advanced cancers. Across the whole study: Dose-escalation patients had hepatocellular carcinoma, melanoma, renal cell or head and neck cancer.

Produced via immunoSEQ multiplex PCR; TCRdb's table is partial and in-frame only. The top ten clones hold less than 2% of a sample with more than 45,000 clones, about 88% of them seen once. V was cut by 3 bases and J by 6 bases, with 10 bases left in between. Germline CDR1 and CDR2: KGHSH and LQKENI. CDR3 length: 13 amino acids. V usage is TRBV18 and J usage is TRBJ2-3; D call uncertain. This TCR derives from an adult with an advanced solid tumor such as melanoma, head and neck, liver or kidney cancer. This material consisted of CD4+ or CD8+ T cells sorted from blood, taken in a trial of the OX40 agonist ivuxolimab. The CDR3 region is CASSPSRYDTQYF. The CDR3 coding sequence is TGTGCCAGCTCACCCAGCCGGTACGATACGCAGTATTTT.